Shown below are 11 T cell receptor beta chains from a single sample sequenced in a study of Graves' ophthalmopathy and Graves' hyperthyroidism. Amplifying from RNA transcripts, the study obtained TCR beta CDR3 regions. The first-round RT-PCR employed HTBI primers together with the Qiagen OneStep RT-PCR kit. A multiplex PCR was then performed as the second round. TCRdb re-derived calls from the multiplex PCR reads in MiXCR, one entry per CDR3 protein. The data contain 500,000 to 700,000 distinct CDR3 sequences, less than 45% of them singletons. Sequencing was carried out using peripheral blood or thyroid tissue (not recorded which). All receptors derive from an adult man with Graves' hyperthyroidism.

This chain joins TRBV29-1 and TRBJ1-1; D is undetermined. Trimming shortened V by 7 bases and J by 4 bases, and 13 bases separated the two germline ends. The CDR3 consists of 12 residues. The germline CDR1 and CDR2 sequences are SQVTM and ANQGSEA. For the CDR3, the DNA is TGCAGCGCAGTCGAGGGAGCCACTGAAGCTTTCTTT. Translating gives CSAVEGATEAFF.

A single count supports this clonotype. This chain uses TRBV2 with TRBJ2-2, with TRBD1 matching 7 bases. V lost 5 bases, J lost 7 bases, and 7 bases stayed unmatched. Germline V gene sequence: CDR1 SNHLY, CDR2 FYNNEI. The CDR3 runs to 14 residues. CDR3 loop: CASSSDRAIGELFF. Written as DNA, the CDR3 is TGTGCCAGCAGTAGCGACAGGGCGATCGGGGAGCTGTTTTTT. The variable domain in full, with the rest retrieved from reference TRBV2 and TRBJ2-2, is EPEVTQTPSHQVTQMGQEVILRCVPISNHLYFYWYRQILGQKVEFLVSFYNNEISEKSEIFDDQFSVERPDGSNFTLKIRSTKLEDSAMYFCASSSDRAIGELFFGEGSRLTVL.

This clonotype has ten or more counts. The rearrangement links TRBV10-3 to TRBJ2-5, with D perhaps matching TRBD1 (6 bases). The CDR3 runs to 16 residues. The germline V gene has CDR1 ENHRY and CDR2 SYGVKD. V was shortened by 6 bases and J by 4 bases, with 21 bases between the two germline ends. The DNA of the CDR3 is TGTGCCATCAGCGAACAACCGGGACAAGGGAGAGAGACCCAGTACTTC. Translated: CAISEQPGQGRETQYF.

This clonotype was observed many times. V usage is TRBV6-5 and J usage is TRBJ1-4; no definite D call. CDR3 length equals 11 residues. V was cut by 6 bases and J by 7 bases, with 6 bases left in between. Germline CDR1 and CDR2: MNHEY and SVGAGI. For the CDR3, the DNA is TGTGCCAGCAGGGAGGGTGAAAAACTGTTTTTT. Translation: CASREGEKLFF.

The J gene is TRBJ1-3, the V gene TRBV11-3; 8 nucleotides line up with TRBD1. This CDR3 has 16 residues. Germline-derived CDR1 and CDR2 are SGHNT and YENEEA. Losses at the gene ends were 5 bases for V and 0 bases for J; bases not matched to a gene: 6. This CDR3 reads CASSVRTGSSGNTIYF. The CDR3 nucleotides read TGTGCCAGCAGCGTAAGGACAGGGAGCTCTGGAAACACCATATATTTT.

V and J are TRBV7-6 and TRBJ2-7; a possible D gene is TRBD2 (6 bases). This CDR3 contains 16 residues. Germline CDR1 and CDR2: SGHVS and FNYEAQ. Trimming took off 3 bases at V and 2 bases at J, with 17 bases between the two ends. Here the CDR3 DNA reads TGTGCCAGCAGCTTTGTTCCGTCGGGGGTGGCCTACGAGCAGTACTTC. Translated, it gives CASSFVPSGVAYEQYF.

This clonotype was observed many times. The chain combines TRBV2 with TRBJ2-3; 9 bases are a match to TRBD1. J lost 4 bases, V lost 6 bases, and 5 bases had no gene match. The CDR3 has 14 amino acids. CDR1 is SNHLY and CDR2 is FYNNEI in the germline V gene. The CDR3 sequence is CASSLGQGSDTQYF. The CDR3 nucleotides read TGTGCCAGCAGCCTTGGACAGGGGTCAGATACGCAGTATTTT.

The chain carries TRBV6-2 or TRBV6-3 and TRBJ2-6; D may be TRBD2 (5 bases). Germline V lookup: CDR1 MNHEY, CDR2 SVGEGT. The length of the CDR3 is 14 residues. V was trimmed by 8 bases and J by 4 bases, leaving 12 bases between them. CDR3 residues: CASRRSQGANVLTF. The CDR3 DNA follows: TGTGCCAGCCGGAGGTCTCAGGGGGCCAACGTCCTGACTTTC.

Ten or more counts support this clonotype. The V gene is TRBV2, the J gene TRBJ1-3; weak D call: TRBD1 (5 bases). CDR3 size: 12 residues. V was cut by 3 bases and J by 8 bases, with 8 bases left in between. Germline lookup yields CDR1 SNHLY and CDR2 FYNNEI. CDR3 coding DNA: TGTGCCAGCAGTGAGGGGGGGGACACCATATATTTT. Its protein is CASSEGGDTIYF.

The CDR3 bases are TGTGCCAGCAGCTTAAACAGGGAAGAGGCTTTCTTT. The encoded protein is CASSLNREEAFF. The chain combines TRBV7-2 with TRBJ1-1, with D possibly TRBD1 on 6 matching bases. CDR1 is SGHTA and CDR2 is FQGNSA in the germline V gene. The V end was cut by 2 bases, the J end by 11 bases, with 12 bases between. This CDR3 has 12 amino acids.

CDR3 DNA: TGTGCCAGCAGCACCCAAGCGGGGCTCGGCCTGACTTTC. This sequence encodes CASSTQAGLGLTF. The chain joins TRBV6-6 to TRBJ2-6; TRBD2 matches 7 bases. The CDR3 contains 13 residues. Trimming at V came to 6 bases and at J to 15 bases, leaving 11 bases not matched to a gene. Germline V gene sequence: CDR1 MNHNY, CDR2 SVGAGI (reference sequence).